The T cell receptor (beta chain) under discussion was sequenced for a study of regulatory T cells in long-lasting Graves disease. Time point of the sample: newly diagnosed GD, antithyroid drugs for less than 3 months. Isolated PBMC RNA provided the starting material for the TCR library. This clonotype has at least ten counts. iRepertoire HTBI primers and Arm-PCR of CDR3 regions built TCR beta libraries. TCRdb called the multiplex PCR reads again in MiXCR, with one record for every CDR3 protein. Among about 330,000 distinct CDR3 sequences listed, about 16% were seen once. This CDR3 is 15 amino acids long. Germline V gene sequence: CDR1 SEHNR, CDR2 FQNEAQ (reference sequence). Trimming took off 6 bases at V and 5 bases at J, with 19 bases between the two ends. These records were also assigned to another study, of T cells in Graves' hyperthyroidism and ophthalmopathy.

The clonotype was recovered from a woman in her late teens or twenties with Graves disease. The sample consisted of peripheral blood mononuclear cells (PBMCs), taken at new diagnosis, from a patient treated with antithyroid drugs. This chain joins TRBV7-9 and TRBJ2-5; D ambiguous. CDR3 loop: CASRGGSRFMETQYF. CDR3 bases: TGTGCCAGCAGGGGCGGAAGCAGGTTTATGGAGACCCAGTACTTC.